This T cell receptor (beta chain) was sequenced in a study of blood T cell repertoires in COVID-19 (dated by TCRdb to about 2020). A note on the overall study: Collaborator samples came from the United States, Italy and Spain and covered acute and convalescent phases of COVID-19. The prospective study material was composed of cDNA or gDNA derived from T cells, B-cell-depleted T cells, or PBMCs. Subjects who had been exposed to COVID-19, were actively infected with it, or had recovered from it provided the deeply sampled blood TCRbeta repertoires that made up the dataset. The repertoires were made available in a free public database intended to serve as a resource for research on the immune response to SARS-CoV-2. Samples were obtained from the ongoing ImmuneRACE study (first 160 participants) and from about 1,300 subjects provided by 6 global collaborators. Nearly every sample came with metadata listing a de-identified subject ID, COVID-19 status, age in years and sex. HLA class I and class II types, where available, came from metadata supplied by the sample provider rather than from assay-based typing. General conclusions and limits of the study: Clinical and demographic metadata were provided uncurated, with the amount varying by source and participant.

The collaborating institutions used their own protocols to collect whole blood in K2EDTA tubes. For TCRbeta analysis, collaborators shipped samples as frozen whole blood, isolated PBMCs, or DNA extracted from either of those sample types. V sheds 5 bases and J sheds 0 bases, leaving 7 bases between their ends. The CDR1 and CDR2 encoded by the germline V gene are MDHEN and SYDVKM. Including the terminal cysteine and phenylalanine, the CDR3 comprises 14 residues. The DNA shown is the 42-base CDR3, in frame from base 1. TCRbeta CDR3 regions were amplified from genomic DNA using the immunoSEQ Assay, a bias-controlled multiplex PCR. The original methods were these. The number of nucleated cells in each sample was estimated from the amplification of reference gene primers within the assay. Sequence reads were collapsed and filtered to measure the absolute abundance of every unique TCRbeta CDR3 rearrangement. For each sample, productive Simpson clonality was calculated as the square root of Simpson's diversity index across productive rearrangements. TCRdb took this table from immuneACCESS and kept in-frame rearrangements with V and J called. Such tables lack part of the clones; where checked against another copy, unresolved V genes explain under half of the gap, and the rest is unexplained. The DNA gave D and trimming, while V, J and clone size come from that table. For this sample the table gives about 80,000 clones, of which around 85% were detected only once. The ten biggest clones cover roughly 8% of the sample.

As for this clone: No antigen is known for it. There are no base qualities to consult, and no much larger clone falls within one base.

This sequence was found in a man aged 25-45 years with acute or convalescent COVID-19. The chain was built from TRBV28 and TRBJ2-2, with a weak D call of TRBD1 (5 bases match). Sequenced: peripheral blood. The CDR3 corresponds to CASSPGSNTGELFF. DNA sequence: TGTGCCAGCAGTCCAGGGTCGAACACCGGGGAGCTGTTTTTT.